These T cell receptor beta chains were read from a single sample in a study of T cells in Graves' hyperthyroidism and ophthalmopathy. TCRdb reanalysed the multiplex PCR reads using MiXCR and keeps one entry per CDR3 protein. The table lists about 420,000 distinct CDR3 sequences, more than 15% of them singletons. Sequencing was performed on blood. The receptors stem from a woman younger than 35 with Graves' hyperthyroidism. The conserved cysteine and the conserved F or W are not part of the CDR3 here.

V gene,J gene,CDR3 protein
TRBV29-1,TRBJ2-1,SVAVTEQF
TRBV5-5,TRBJ1-4,ASSESGVANEKLF
TRBV7-8,TRBJ1-1,ASSNRRGQGASEAF
TRBV11-1,TRBJ2-1,ASNPGGGNEQF
TRBV15,TRBJ2-5,ATSRMGQGAVETQY
TRBV5-1,TRBJ2-7,ASSLHFAGEQY
TRBV5-6,TRBJ1-3,ASSSGDGLSGNTIY
TRBV5-1,TRBJ1-1,ASSSGDRRMNTEAF
TRBV11-2,TRBJ2-7,ASSLLGEQY
TRBV15,TRBJ2-2,ATSRAGGPGELF
TRBV27,TRBJ2-1,ASSLTSGSFNNEQF
TRBV7-2,TRBJ1-6,ASSLAGYNSPLH
TRBV18,TRBJ2-7,ASSPTQGPAEQY
TRBV6-2/TRBV6-3,TRBJ2-7,ASKILTGTSYEQY
TRBV12-3/TRBV12-4,TRBJ2-5,ASSPRRGGRETQY
TRBV11-2,TRBJ2-7,ASNVAGGTYEQY
TRBV3-1,TRBJ1-2,ASSHLDSGDGYT
TRBV12-3/TRBV12-4,TRBJ2-6,ASSSQVSGANVLT
TRBV5-1,TRBJ1-4,ASSFTTTNEKLF
TRBV9,TRBJ2-3,ASSVGVGRGSNTDTQY
TRBV20-1,TRBJ1-1,SAPRMGRVNTEAF
TRBV10-3,TRBJ2-3,AISTDRGPFTDTQY
TRBV5-1,TRBJ1-2,ASSFLGGGYT
TRBV5-1,TRBJ2-7,ASSLAGVSYEQY
TRBV4-3,TRBJ1-2,ASSRGTGVGYT
TRBV11-2,TRBJ2-1,ASSLGYRAGNIVPNSNEQF
TRBV11-3,TRBJ1-1,ASSLSRFAEAF
TRBV10-2,TRBJ2-5,ATTKGRGETQY
TRBV20-1,TRBJ2-3,SARTGSPDTQY
TRBV13,TRBJ2-1,ASSSAIAGGGPWNNEQF
TRBV20-1,TRBJ1-1,SALTGPTEAF
TRBV29-1,TRBJ1-1,SVEYAGQMNTEAF
TRBV11-3,TRBJ2-5,ASSPGGPGAETQY
TRBV6-2/TRBV6-3,TRBJ2-4,ASSEPGLAGNIQY
TRBV13,TRBJ2-5,ASSFGKETQY
TRBV20-1,TRBJ2-1,SPSSGRTYNEQF
TRBV20-1,TRBJ1-1,SARDPGADTEAF
TRBV5-5,TRBJ2-7,ASSLRDTLRASSSYEQY
TRBV4-3,TRBJ1-2,ASSFNRDSTYT
TRBV12-3/TRBV12-4,TRBJ2-7,ASSTPWTSSYEQY
TRBV24-1,TRBJ2-7,ATSDSPGEQY
TRBV7-2,TRBJ2-5,ASSPRLGGPETQY
TRBV6-1,TRBJ2-6,ASSGTGSGANVLT
TRBV27,TRBJ1-6,ASSLWGKDRGYNSPLH
TRBV6-1,TRBJ1-3,ASSSRALGNTIY
TRBV7-7,TRBJ2-3,ASSRVNTDTQY
TRBV20-1,TRBJ2-5,SARKRTSGTDVWETQY
TRBV6-5,TRBJ2-7,ASSYGLIKLTEHYEQY
TRBV28,TRBJ2-1,ASSLGLAYNEQF
TRBV7-9,TRBJ1-4,ASSRQDRVGEKLF
TRBV5-6,TRBJ2-1,ASSFVGGNEQF
TRBV3-1,TRBJ1-4,ASSQERSWRKLF
TRBV2,TRBJ2-3,ASSEPVAGVTDTQY
TRBV7-9,TRBJ2-1,ASSLGQGSNNEQF
TRBV29-1,TRBJ1-2,SVSNNRGGYT